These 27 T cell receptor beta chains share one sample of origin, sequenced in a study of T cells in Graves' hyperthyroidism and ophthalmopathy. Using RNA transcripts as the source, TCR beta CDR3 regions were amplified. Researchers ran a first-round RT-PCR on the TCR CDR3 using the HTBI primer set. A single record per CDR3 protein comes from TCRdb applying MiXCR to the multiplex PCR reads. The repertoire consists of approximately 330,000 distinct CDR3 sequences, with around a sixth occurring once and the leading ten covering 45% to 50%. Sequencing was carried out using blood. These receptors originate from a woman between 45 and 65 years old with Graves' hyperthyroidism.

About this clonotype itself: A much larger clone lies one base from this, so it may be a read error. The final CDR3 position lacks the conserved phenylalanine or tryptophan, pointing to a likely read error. The CDR3 DNA reads TGTGCCAGCAGTGAAGGCCCGGGACAGGGGTGGAATCAGCCCCAGCATCTT. Translating it yields CASSEGPGQGWNQPQHL. V usage is TRBV2 and J usage is TRBJ1-5, with 10 bases fitting TRBD1. The CDR3 sequence is 17 residues long. The germline V gene has CDR1 SNHLY and CDR2 FYNNEI. V was pared by 1 base and J by 4 bases, with 7 bases of the junction left unmatched.

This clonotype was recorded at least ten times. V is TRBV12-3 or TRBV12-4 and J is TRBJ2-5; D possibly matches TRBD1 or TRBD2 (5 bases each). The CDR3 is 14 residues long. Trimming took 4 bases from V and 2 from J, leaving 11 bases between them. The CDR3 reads CASSSGTEQETQYF. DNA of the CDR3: TGTGCCAGCAGTTCCGGGACGGAACAAGAGACCCAGTACTTC.

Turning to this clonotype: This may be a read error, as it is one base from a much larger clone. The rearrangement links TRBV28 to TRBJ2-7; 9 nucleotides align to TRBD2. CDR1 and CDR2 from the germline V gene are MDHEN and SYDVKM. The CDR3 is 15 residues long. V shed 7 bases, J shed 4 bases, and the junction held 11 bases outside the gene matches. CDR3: CASNSLAGAQYEQYF. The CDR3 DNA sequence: TGTGCCAGCAACTCCTTAGCGGGAGCTCAGTACGAGCAGTACTTC.

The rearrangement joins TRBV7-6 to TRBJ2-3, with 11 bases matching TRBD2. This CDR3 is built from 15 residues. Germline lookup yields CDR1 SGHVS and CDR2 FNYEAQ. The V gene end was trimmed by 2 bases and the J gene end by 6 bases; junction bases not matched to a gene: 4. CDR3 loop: CASSLLLAGDDTQYF. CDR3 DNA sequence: TGTGCCAGCAGCTTATTACTAGCGGGGGACGATACGCAGTATTTT.

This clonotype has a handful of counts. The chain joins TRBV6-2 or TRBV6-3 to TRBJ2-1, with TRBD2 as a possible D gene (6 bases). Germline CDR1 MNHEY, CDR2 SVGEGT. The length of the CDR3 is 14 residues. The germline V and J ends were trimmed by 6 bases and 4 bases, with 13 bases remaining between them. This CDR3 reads CASRGLAFYNEQFF. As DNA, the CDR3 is TGTGCCAGCAGGGGGCTAGCGTTTTACAATGAGCAGTTCTTC.

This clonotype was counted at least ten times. CDR3 sequence: CASLRTDTQYF. CDR3 in DNA: TGTGCCAGCCTCCGGACAGATACGCAGTATTTT. The chain combines TRBV11-2 with TRBJ2-3; D unclear. This CDR3 is built from 11 residues. Germline CDR1 and CDR2: SGHAT and FQNNGV. The V end was cut by 8 bases, the J end by 3 bases, with 6 bases between.

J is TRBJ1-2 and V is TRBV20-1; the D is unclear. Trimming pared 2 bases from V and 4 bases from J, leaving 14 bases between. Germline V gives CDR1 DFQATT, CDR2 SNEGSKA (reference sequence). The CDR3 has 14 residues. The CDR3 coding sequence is TGCAGTGCTAGAACGGACGCGACGCTCTATGGCTACACCTTC. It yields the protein CSARTDATLYGYTF.

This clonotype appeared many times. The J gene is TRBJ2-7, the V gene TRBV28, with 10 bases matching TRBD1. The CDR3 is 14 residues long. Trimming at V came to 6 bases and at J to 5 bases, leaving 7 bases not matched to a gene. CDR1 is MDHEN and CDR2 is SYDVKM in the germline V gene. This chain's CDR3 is CASRGTGDLHEQYF. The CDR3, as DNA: TGTGCCAGCAGGGGGACAGGGGATCTCCACGAGCAGTACTTC.

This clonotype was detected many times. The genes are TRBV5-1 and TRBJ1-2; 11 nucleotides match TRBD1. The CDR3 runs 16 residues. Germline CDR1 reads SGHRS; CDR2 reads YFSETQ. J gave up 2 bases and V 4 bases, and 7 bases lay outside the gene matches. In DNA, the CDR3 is TGCGCCAGCAGCGGACTGGACAGGGGGCAAAACTATGGCTACACCTTC. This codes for CASSGLDRGQNYGYTF. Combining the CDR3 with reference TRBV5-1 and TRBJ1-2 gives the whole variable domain KAGVTQTPRYLIKTRGQQVTLSCSPISGHRSVSWYQQTPGQGLQFLFEYFSETQRNKGNFPGRFSGRQFSNSRSEMNVSTLELGDSALYLCASSGLDRGQNYGYTFGSGTRLTVV.

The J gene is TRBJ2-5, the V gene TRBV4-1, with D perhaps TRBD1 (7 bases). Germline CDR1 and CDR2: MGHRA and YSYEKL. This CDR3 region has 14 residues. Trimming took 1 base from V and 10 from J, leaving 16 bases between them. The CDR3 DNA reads TGCGCCAGCAGCCAAGTCGGAGGGCCAGGGGGCCAGTACTTC. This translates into CASSQVGGPGGQYF.

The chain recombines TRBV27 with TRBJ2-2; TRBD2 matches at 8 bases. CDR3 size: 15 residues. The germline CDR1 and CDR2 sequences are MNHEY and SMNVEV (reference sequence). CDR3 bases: TGTGCTACCGGGCGGGGGGAGTGGGGCACCGGGGAGCTGTTTTTT. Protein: CATGRGEWGTGELFF.

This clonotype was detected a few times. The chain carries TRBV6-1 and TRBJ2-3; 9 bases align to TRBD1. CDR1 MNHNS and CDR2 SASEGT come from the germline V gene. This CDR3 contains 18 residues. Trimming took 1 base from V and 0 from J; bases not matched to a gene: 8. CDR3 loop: CASSEVGGQGLSTDTQYF. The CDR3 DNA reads TGTGCCAGCAGTGAAGTAGGGGGACAGGGACTTAGCACAGATACGCAGTATTTT.

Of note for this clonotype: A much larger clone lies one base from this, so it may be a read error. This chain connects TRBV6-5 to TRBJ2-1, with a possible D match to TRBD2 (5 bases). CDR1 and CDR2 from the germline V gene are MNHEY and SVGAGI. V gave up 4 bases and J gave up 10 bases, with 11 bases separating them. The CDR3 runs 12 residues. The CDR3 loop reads CASSSSDYEQFF. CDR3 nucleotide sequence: TGTGCCAGCAGTTCATCCGACTACGAGCAGTTCTTC.

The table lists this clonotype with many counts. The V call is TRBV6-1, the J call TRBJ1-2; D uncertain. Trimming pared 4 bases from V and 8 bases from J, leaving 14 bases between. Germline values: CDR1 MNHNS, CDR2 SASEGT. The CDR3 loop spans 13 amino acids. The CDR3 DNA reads TGTGCCAGCAGTGCCGACATGGCAGAAGGCTACACCTTC. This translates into CASSADMAEGYTF.

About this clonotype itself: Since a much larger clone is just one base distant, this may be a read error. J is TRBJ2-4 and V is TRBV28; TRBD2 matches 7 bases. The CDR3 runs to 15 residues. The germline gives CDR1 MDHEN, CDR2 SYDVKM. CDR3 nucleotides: TGTGCCGGCAGTTTCGGGGGAGGGACCAAAAACATTCAGTACTTC. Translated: CAGSFGGGTKNIQYF.

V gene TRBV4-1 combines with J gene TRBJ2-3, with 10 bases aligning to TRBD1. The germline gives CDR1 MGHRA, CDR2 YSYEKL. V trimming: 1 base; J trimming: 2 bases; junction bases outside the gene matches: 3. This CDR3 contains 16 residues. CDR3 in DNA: TGCGCCAGCAGCCAAGTCGGGACAGGGGTCACAGATACGCAGTATTTT. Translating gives CASSQVGTGVTDTQYF.

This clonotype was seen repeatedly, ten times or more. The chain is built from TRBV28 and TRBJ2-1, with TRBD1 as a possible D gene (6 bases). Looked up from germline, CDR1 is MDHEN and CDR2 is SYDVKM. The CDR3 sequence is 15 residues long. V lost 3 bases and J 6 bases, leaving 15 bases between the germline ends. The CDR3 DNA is TGTGCCAGCAGTTTGGGGGACATCGGTGGCAATGAGCAGTTCTTC. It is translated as CASSLGDIGGNEQFF.

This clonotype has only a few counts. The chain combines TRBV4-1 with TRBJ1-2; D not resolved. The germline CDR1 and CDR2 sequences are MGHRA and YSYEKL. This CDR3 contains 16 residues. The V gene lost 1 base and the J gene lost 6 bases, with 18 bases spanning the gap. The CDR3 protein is CASSQVGGRKVDGYTF. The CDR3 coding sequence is TGCGCCAGCAGCCAAGTCGGCGGGCGGAAGGTGGATGGCTACACCTTC.

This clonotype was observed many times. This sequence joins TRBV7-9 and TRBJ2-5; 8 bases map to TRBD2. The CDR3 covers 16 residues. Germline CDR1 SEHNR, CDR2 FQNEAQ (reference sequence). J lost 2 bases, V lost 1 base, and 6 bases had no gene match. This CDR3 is CASSLGVAGKQETQYF. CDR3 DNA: TGTGCCAGCAGCTTAGGAGTAGCGGGGAAACAAGAGACCCAGTACTTC.

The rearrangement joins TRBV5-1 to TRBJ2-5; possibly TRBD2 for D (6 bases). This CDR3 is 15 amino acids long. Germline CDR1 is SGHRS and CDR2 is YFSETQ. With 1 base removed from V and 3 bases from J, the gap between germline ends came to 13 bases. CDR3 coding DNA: TGCGCCAGCAGCTTGTTCCCAGGAGGGGAAGAGACCCAGTACTTC. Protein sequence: CASSLFPGGEETQYF.

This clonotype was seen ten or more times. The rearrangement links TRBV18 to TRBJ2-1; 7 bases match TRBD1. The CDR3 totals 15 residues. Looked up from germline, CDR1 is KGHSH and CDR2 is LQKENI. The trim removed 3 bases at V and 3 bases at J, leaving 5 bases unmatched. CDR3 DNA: TGTGCCAGCTCACCTCCGGGACAGAACTACAATGAGCAGTTCTTC. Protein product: CASSPPGQNYNEQFF.

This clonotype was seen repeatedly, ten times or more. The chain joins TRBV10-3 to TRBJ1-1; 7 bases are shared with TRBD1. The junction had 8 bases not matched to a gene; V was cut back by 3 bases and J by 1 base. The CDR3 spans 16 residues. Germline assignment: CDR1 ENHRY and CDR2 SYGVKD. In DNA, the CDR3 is TGTGCCATCAGTGACCCGGACAGGAGGGGGAACACTGAAGCTTTCTTT. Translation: CAISDPDRRGNTEAFF.

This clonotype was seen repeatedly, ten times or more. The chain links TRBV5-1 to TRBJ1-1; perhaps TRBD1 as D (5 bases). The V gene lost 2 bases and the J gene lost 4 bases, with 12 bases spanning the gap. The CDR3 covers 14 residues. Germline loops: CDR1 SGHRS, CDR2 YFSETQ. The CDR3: CASSFSTVSTEAFF. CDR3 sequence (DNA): TGCGCCAGCAGCTTCTCGACAGTAAGCACTGAAGCTTTCTTT.

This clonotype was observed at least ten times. In DNA, the CDR3 is TGCAGTGCTACCGACAGCGGGAGGCCTGGCTACGAGCAGTACTTC. This codes for CSATDSGRPGYEQYF. This chain uses TRBV20-1 with TRBJ2-7, with 9 bases that match TRBD2. The CDR3 runs 15 residues. The ends lost 4 bases at V and 3 bases at J; junction bases unmatched: 10. Germline CDR1 reads DFQATT; CDR2 reads SNEGSKA (reference sequence).

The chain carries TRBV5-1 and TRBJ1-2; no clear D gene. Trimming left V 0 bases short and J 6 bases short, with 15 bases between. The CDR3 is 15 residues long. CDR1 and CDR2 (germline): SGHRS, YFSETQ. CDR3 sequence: CASSLVAPQDDGYTF. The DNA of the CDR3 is TGCGCCAGCAGCTTGGTCGCCCCGCAAGACGATGGCTACACCTTC.

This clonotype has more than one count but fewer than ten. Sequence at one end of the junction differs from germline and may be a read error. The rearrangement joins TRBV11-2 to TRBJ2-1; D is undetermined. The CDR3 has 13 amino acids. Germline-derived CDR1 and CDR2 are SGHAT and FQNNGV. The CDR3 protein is CASSLGRLNEQLF. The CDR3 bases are TGTGCCAGCAGCTTAGGTCGTCTCAATGAGCAGCTCTTC.

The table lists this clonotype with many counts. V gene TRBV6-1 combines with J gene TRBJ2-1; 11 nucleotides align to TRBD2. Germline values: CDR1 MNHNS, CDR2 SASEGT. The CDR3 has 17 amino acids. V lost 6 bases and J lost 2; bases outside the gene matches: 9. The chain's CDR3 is CASSLTSGSNAYNEQFF. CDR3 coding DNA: TGTGCCAGCAGCCTTACTAGCGGGAGTAATGCCTACAATGAGCAGTTCTTC.